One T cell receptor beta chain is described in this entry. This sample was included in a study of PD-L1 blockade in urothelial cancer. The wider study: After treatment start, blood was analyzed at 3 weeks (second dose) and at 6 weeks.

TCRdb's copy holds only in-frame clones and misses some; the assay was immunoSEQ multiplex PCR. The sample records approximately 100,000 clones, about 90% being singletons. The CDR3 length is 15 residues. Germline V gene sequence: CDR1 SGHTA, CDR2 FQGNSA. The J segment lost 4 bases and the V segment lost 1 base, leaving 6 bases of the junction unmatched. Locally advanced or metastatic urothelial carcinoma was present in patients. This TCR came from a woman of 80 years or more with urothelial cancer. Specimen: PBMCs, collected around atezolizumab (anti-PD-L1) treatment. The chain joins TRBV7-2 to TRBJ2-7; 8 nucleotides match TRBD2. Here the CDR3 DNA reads TGTGCCAGCAGCTTAGTTGCTAGCGGGCCGTACGAGCAGTACTTC. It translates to CASSLVASGPYEQYF.